This record concerns one TCR beta chain sequence. This sample is part of a study of blood T cells in healthy people across ages. Next came a second PCR, run for about 7 to 12 cycles, which used a sample-barcoded 5' primer along with a J-beta primer mix. TCRdb processed the 5' RACE reads anew with MiXCR; each CDR3 protein has one entry. The sample contains about 600,000 distinct CDR3 sequences, around half of which appear only once. The CDR3 contains 15 residues. V lost 5 bases, J lost 4 bases, and 20 bases lay in between. Looked up from germline, CDR1 is DFQATT and CDR2 is SNEGSKA (reference sequence).

This clonotype was sampled from a man older than 75 in good health. V usage is TRBV20-1 and J usage is TRBJ2-5, with D maybe TRBD2 (6 bases). Sequencing was done on a sample of blood. CDR3 nucleotides: TGCAGTGCTTCCCGCCCAGGGACTCCATCAGAGACCCAGTACTTC. Encoded protein: CSASRPGTPSETQYF.